What follows is one TCR beta chain and its context. Its specificity is not known. This table comes from immunoSEQ multiplex PCR, and its TCRdb copy is limited to in-frame clones, with some not included. The sample lists 20,000 to 30,000 clones; about 80% were seen once. The time point was: week 47, end of study. Doses comprised 300 ug of mutant IDH1 20-mer peptide each, plus topical imiquimod. V shed 0 bases and J shed 0 bases, with 8 bases lying between them. The CDR3 totals 15 residues. Germline CDR1 and CDR2: KGHSH and LQKENI. The sample belongs to a study of a mutant IDH1 vaccine in newly diagnosed glioma. About the study: Vaccine administration was initiated 4-6 weeks following radiotherapy alone, or with temozolomide cycles. Treatment recipients were about 60% male and approximately 40% female, and their mean age was approximately 43 years.

The sequence came from a man aged 35 to 55 with glioma. Some clones in this sample may be carry-over from other donors' samples. The chain is built from TRBV18 and TRBJ2-5; D may correspond to TRBD1 or TRBD2 (5 bases each). The sequences come from PBMCs, collected from a glioma patient whose treatment included an IDH1 peptide vaccine. CDR3 in DNA: TGTGCCAGCTCACCACCGGGGGTGTACCAAGAGACCCAGTACTTC. Translation gives CASSPPGVYQETQYF.